This record concerns one TCR beta chain sequence. V was shortened by 1 base and J by 1 base, with 5 bases between the two germline ends. Germline CDR1 reads SGHNT; CDR2 reads YYREEE (reference sequence). This CDR3 is 13 amino acids long. Original data processing: It was from reference gene primer amplification that nucleated cell counts were estimated. Method: immunoSEQ multiplex PCR; TCRdb's copy keeps in-frame clones and lacks some. V and J calls and clone size follow that table, whereas D and trimming were derived from the DNA. Altogether roughly 160,000 clones are present, around 86% being singletons, with the ten largest covering 2% to 3%. The data originate from a study of blood T cell repertoires in COVID-19. About the study: Sources were T cells, B-cell-depleted T cells, or PBMCs; the material itself was cDNA or gDNA.

V usage is TRBV5-4 and J usage is TRBJ1-1, with D unresolved. The source material was peripheral blood. This sequence was found in a woman of 80 years or more with COVID-19, enrolled during active disease. The CDR3 coding sequence is TGTGCCAGCAGCTTGACGAGGAACACTGAAGCTTTCTTT. The encoded protein is CASSLTRNTEAFF.